Detailed here is one T cell receptor beta chain. This record belongs to a study of blood T cell repertoires in COVID-19. Study at large: Samples taken during acute and convalescent COVID-19 were collected in the United States, Italy and Spain. PBMCs, B-cell-depleted T cells, or T cells provided the cDNA or gDNA that made up the material.

Original methodology: Scientists estimated how many nucleated cells there were by amplifying reference gene primers. Clones were read by immunoSEQ multiplex PCR, and TCRdb kept only the in-frame ones, dropping some. V, J and clone size reflect that table, while D and trimming were determined from the DNA. This table holds around 85,000 clones, more than 70% found once. The sequencing sample was made of peripheral blood. The receptor's source is a man in his forties or fifties with active COVID-19.

DNA for the CDR3: TGTGCCAGCAGCCATAATGGTGCGGGCTATAGCAATCAGCCCCAGCATTTT. Its translation: CASSHNGAGYSNQPQHF. The chain uses TRBV3-1 (or the pseudogene TRBV3-2) and TRBJ1-5; D unresolved. Trimming cost V 3 bases and J 0 bases, with 15 bases left between them. The CDR3 totals 17 residues. Germline CDR1 reads LGHDT; CDR2 reads YNNKEL (reference sequence).